A single sample is the source of the 19 T cell receptor beta chains below, sequenced in a study of T cell responses to AZD1222 COVID-19 vaccine (dated by TCRdb to about 2021). The method behind the library was the immunoSEQ multiplex PCR assay. TCRdb limited this immuneACCESS table to in-frame rearrangements with V and J called. A share of clones is missing; checked studies link under half to unresolved V genes, and the rest is unexplained. The sample includes approximately 120,000 clones, with 89% observed a single time. 4.2% of the sample is held by the ten biggest clonotypes. The intended sense of this specimen's time point label: baseline before first vaccination. This specimen was peripheral blood, taken on day 0 of AZD1222 vaccination. The source is an adult in good health.

This sequence joins TRBV3-1 (or the pseudogene TRBV3-2) and TRBJ1-1, with D uncertain. Trimming removed 4 bases at V and 6 bases at J, with 12 bases between. The CDR3 totals 13 residues. The V gene's germline CDR1 is LGHDT and CDR2 YNNKEL (reference sequence). CDR3 sequence reads: CASSPHLIAEAFF. The DNA for the CDR3 is TGTGCCAGCAGCCCACATTTAATCGCTGAAGCTTTCTTT.

The chain recombines TRBV29-1 with TRBJ2-7, with D possibly matching TRBD2 (6 bases). The germline V gene encodes CDR1 SQVTM and CDR2 ANQGSEA. The CDR3 is 15 amino acids. Trimming took off 7 bases at V and 1 base at J, with 20 bases between the two ends. CDR3 DNA: TGCAGCGACCATTTGAGCGGCGGGGCGTCCTACGAGCAGTACTTC. As protein: CSDHLSGGASYEQYF.

The rearrangement links TRBV7-9 to TRBJ1-5; 10 bases are shared with TRBD1. V gave up 6 bases and J gave up 2 bases; unmatched junction bases: 7. CDR3 length: 16 amino acids. Germline CDR1 SEHNR, CDR2 FQNEAQ (reference sequence). In DNA, the CDR3 is TGTGCCAGCAGTCCCGGGGACAGGGGAGGCAATCAGCCCCAGCATTTT. Amino acids: CASSPGDRGGNQPQHF.

This clone showed up just once. CDR3: CATSDPSTNTGELFF. In nucleotides, the CDR3 is TGTGCCACCAGTGATCCCTCGACGAACACCGGGGAGCTGTTTTTT. The V gene is TRBV24-1, the J gene TRBJ2-2; D is undetermined. Per germline, CDR1 KGHDR and CDR2 SFDVKD. This CDR3 is 15 amino acids long. The V end lost 3 bases, the J end lost 0 bases, and 7 bases lay between the germline ends.

This clone was detected only a few times. The chain is built from TRBV5-1 and TRBJ2-3; a possible D gene is TRBD1 (6 bases). Looked up from germline, CDR1 is SGHRS and CDR2 is YFSETQ. V was cut by 4 bases and J by 6 bases, with 21 bases left in between. CDR3 size: 16 residues. Here the CDR3 DNA reads TGCGCCAGCAGCAGATCCCGGGACACACTGGGCGATACGCAGTATTTT. Its protein is CASSRSRDTLGDTQYF. Full variable domain (outside the CDR3, taken from reference TRBV5-1 and TRBJ2-3): KAGVTQTPRYLIKTRGQQVTLSCSPISGHRSVSWYQQTPGQGLQFLFEYFSETQRNKGNFPGRFSGRQFSNSRSEMNVSTLELGDSALYLCASSRSRDTLGDTQYFGPGTRLTVL.

Regarding this clone: Other DNA sequences from this sample encode an identical CDR3 as well. The V gene is TRBV5-1, the J gene TRBJ2-6; D remains ambiguous. V lost 0 bases and J 2 bases, leaving 3 bases between the germline ends. Per germline, CDR1 SGHRS and CDR2 YFSETQ. This CDR3 is built from 14 residues. CDR3 nucleotides: TGCGCCAGCAGCTTGGGCGCTGGGGCCAACGTCCTGACTTTC. Its protein is CASSLGAGANVLTF.

This chain links TRBV6-4 with TRBJ1-1, with 9 bases matching TRBD1. Germline V gene lookup returns CDR1 MRHNA and CDR2 SNTAGT. This CDR3 is built from 14 residues. V was clipped by 6 bases and J by 7 bases; unmatched bases: 9. The CDR3 bases are TGTGCCAGCAGACAGGGGGCGAATCTTGGTGAAGCTTTCTTT. Amino acids: CASRQGANLGEAFF.

This clone appeared a single time. CDR3 DNA sequence: TGTGCCAGCAGCTTAGGCGGTATAGCGGGGGATTTCCAAAAAGAGACCCAGTACTTC. Translation: CASSLGGIAGDFQKETQYF. The rearrangement uses TRBV11-3 and TRBJ2-5, with 9 bases that match TRBD2. The J segment lost 3 bases and the V segment lost 1 base, leaving 15 bases of the junction unmatched. Germline assignment: CDR1 SGHNT and CDR2 YENEEA. There are 19 residues in the CDR3. Complete variable domain (other parts from reference TRBV11-3 and TRBJ2-5): EAGVVQSPRYKIIEKKQPVAFWCNPISGHNTLYWYLQNLGQGPELLIRYENEEAVDDSQLPKDRFSAERLKGVDSTLKIQPAELGDSAVYLCASSLGGIAGDFQKETQYFGPGTRLLVL.

Here the CDR3 reads CASSPPLPGRGTFNSPLHF. In DNA form, the CDR3 reads TGTGCCAGCAGCCCTCCCTTGCCTGGCAGGGGCACGTTCAATTCACCCCTCCACTTT. The rearrangement links TRBV28 to TRBJ1-6, with a weak D call TRBD1 (6 bases). The CDR3 is 19 residues long. CDR1 is MDHEN, CDR2 SYDVKM, per germline. Trimming pared 6 bases from V and 7 bases from J, leaving 28 bases between.

The chain carries TRBV7-9 and TRBJ2-1; D remains ambiguous. Per the germline V gene, CDR1 is SEHNR and CDR2 is FQNEAQ (reference sequence). The CDR3 runs to 13 residues. V was pared by 4 bases and J by 7 bases, with 11 bases between. The CDR3 DNA follows: TGTGCCAGCAGCTCGATGGGCCTGAATGAGCAGTTCTTC. Translating gives CASSSMGLNEQFF.

The sample holds one count of this clone. The chain uses TRBV20-1 and TRBJ1-2; D may be TRBD1 (5 bases). Germline values: CDR1 DFQATT, CDR2 SNEGSKA (reference sequence). This CDR3 comprises 9 residues. Here the CDR3 reads CRGDYGYTF. The DNA of the CDR3 is TGCCGGGGCGACTATGGCTACACCTTC.

The chain has TRBV3-1 (or the pseudogene TRBV3-2) and TRBJ2-6; D is tentatively TRBD1 or TRBD2 (6 bases each). Germline CDR1 is LGHDT and CDR2 is YNNKEL (reference sequence). The CDR3 runs to 16 residues. Trimming removed 8 bases from V and 0 bases from J, with 14 bases in between. CDR3 sequence (DNA): TGTGCCAGCGTGGGGGGCGGGACCTCTGGGGCCAACGTCCTGACTTTC. Encoded protein: CASVGGGTSGANVLTF.

This chain links TRBV6-5 with TRBJ1-4; 9 bases fit TRBD1. This CDR3 spans 14 amino acids. Germline CDR1 is MNHEY and CDR2 is SVGAGI. Trimming removed 7 bases from V and 7 bases from J; junction bases left unmatched: 7. The CDR3 nucleotides read TGTGCCAGCACCCGGGACAGGGATCGTGAAAAACTGTTTTTT. Protein product: CASTRDRDREKLFF.

The V and J genes are TRBV5-5 and TRBJ2-6, with 8 positions matching TRBD1. Germline CDR1 SGHKS, CDR2 YYEKEE (reference sequence). The CDR3 spans 16 residues. Trimming took 3 bases from V and 4 from J; bases not matched to a gene: 6. The CDR3: CASSWDRPGGANVLTF. CDR3 nucleotide sequence: TGTGCCAGCAGCTGGGACAGGCCGGGAGGGGCCAACGTCCTGACTTTC.

The J gene is TRBJ2-1, the V gene TRBV6-2 or TRBV6-3, with 9 positions matching TRBD2. With V trimmed by 2 bases and J by 7 bases, 6 bases remained unmatched. The CDR3 consists of 15 residues. Germline CDR1 and CDR2: MNHEY and SVGEGT. The CDR3 sequence: CASSYGSGSTNEQFF. As DNA, the CDR3 is TGTGCCAGCAGTTACGGTAGCGGGAGTACGAATGAGCAGTTCTTC.

This clone was seen once. The chain combines TRBV2 with TRBJ2-2; the match to TRBD1 covers 8 bases. Germline trimming cut 3 bases from V and 1 base from J; bases unmatched to any gene: 4. The V gene's germline CDR1 is SNHLY and CDR2 FYNNEI. This CDR3 comprises 16 residues. CDR3 bases: TGTGCCAGCAGTGATTTCGGACAGGGGAACACCGGGGAGCTGTTTTTT. Its translation: CASSDFGQGNTGELFF.

The CDR3 bases are TGTGCCAGCAGCCCCGGGGGGCCAGCAGATACGCAGTATTTT. Translation gives CASSPGGPADTQYF. The J gene is TRBJ2-3, the V gene TRBV3-1 (or the pseudogene TRBV3-2), with D possibly matching TRBD2 (7 bases). In germline, CDR1 is LGHDT, CDR2 YNNKEL (reference sequence). The V gene lost 4 bases and the J gene lost 4 bases, with 12 bases spanning the gap. The CDR3 is 14 amino acids.

This clone was detected once. This chain joins TRBV5-4 and TRBJ2-1; TRBD2 matches at 13 bases. V was clipped by 4 bases and J by 9 bases; unmatched bases: 10. Germline V gene sequence: CDR1 SGHNT, CDR2 YYREEE (reference sequence). This CDR3 is 16 amino acids long. This CDR3 is CASSTGTSGIIGEQFF. In nucleotides, the CDR3 is TGTGCCAGCAGCACGGGGACTAGCGGGATTATAGGTGAGCAGTTCTTC.

This chain joins TRBV7-2 and TRBJ2-3, with a weak D call TRBD2 (5 bases). The CDR3 contains 14 residues. Germline V CDR1 and CDR2: SGHTA, FQGNSA. V was trimmed by 2 bases and J by 2 bases, leaving 8 bases between them. The CDR3 loop reads CASSLPGNTDTQYF. The CDR3 nucleotides read TGTGCCAGCAGCTTACCGGGGAACACAGATACGCAGTATTTT.